A selection of T cell receptor beta chains follows, all from one sample in a study of cytomegalovirus exposure and HLA in healthy donors. The protocol was immunoSEQ multiplex PCR, while the TCRdb copy is restricted to in-frame clones and leaves out a portion. Of approximately 150,000 clones in the sample, approximately 86% were seen once. What was sequenced was PBMCs. The receptors were sampled from a man younger than 30 in good health and CMV-seropositive. CDR3s include the opening cysteine and the closing phenylalanine or tryptophan. D genes are given only for firm matches. Clone size appears in some rows only: once, few, many, or a class for an expanded clone.

CDR3: CASSLDTTYGYTF
DNA: TGTGCCAGCTCACTGGACACTACCTATGGCTACACCTTC
size: NA
D: NA
V: TRBV18
J: TRBJ1-2

CDR3: CATKTSGVVPEQFF
DNA: TGTGCCACCAAGACTAGCGGGGTCGTTCCCGAGCAGTTCTTC
size: NA
D: TRBD2
V: TRBV5-6
J: TRBJ2-1

CDR3: CASSTRQGLAFF
DNA: TGCGCCAGCAGCACCCGACAGGGCCTAGCTTTCTTT
size: NA
D: TRBD1
V: TRBV5-1
J: TRBJ1-1

CDR3: CASRDSLHQGEAFF
DNA: TGTGCCAGCAGGGATTCCCTGCATCAGGGTGAAGCTTTCTTT
size: NA
D: NA
V: TRBV28
J: TRBJ1-1

CDR3: CASSGGRAVDTQYF
DNA: TGTGCCAGCAGCGGCGGGAGGGCCGTCGATACGCAGTATTTT
size: NA
D: TRBD2
V: TRBV13
J: TRBJ2-3

CDR3: CASSDSDVWYGYTF
DNA: TGTGCCAGCAGCGATTCAGATGTGTGGTATGGCTACACCTTC
size: NA
D: NA
V: TRBV25-1
J: TRBJ1-2

CDR3: CASSLNGQGNQPQHF
DNA: TGTGCCAGCAGTTTAAACGGACAGGGGAATCAGCCCCAGCATTTT
size: NA
D: TRBD1
V: TRBV28
J: TRBJ1-5

CDR3: CATSRASASNTGELFF
DNA: TGTGCCACCAGCAGAGCGAGCGCCTCGAACACCGGGGAGCTGTTTTTT
size: few
D: NA
V: TRBV15
J: TRBJ2-2

CDR3: CSALQGELFF
DNA: TGCAGTGCCTTACAAGGGGAGCTGTTTTTT
size: NA
D: NA
V: TRBV20-1
J: TRBJ2-2

CDR3: CASSPEALLLPSYEQYF
DNA: TGTGCCAGCAGCCCCGAGGCCCTATTATTACCATCCTACGAGCAGTACTTC
size: once
D: NA
V: TRBV7-2
J: TRBJ2-7

CDR3: CASSEPPTSDNEQFF
DNA: TGTGCCAGCAGTGAACCCCCCACAAGTGACAATGAGCAGTTCTTC
size: NA
D: NA
V: TRBV6-1
J: TRBJ2-1

CDR3: CASLDASMAQYF
DNA: TGTGCCAGCTTGGACGCTAGCATGGCGCAGTATTTT
size: NA
D: NA
V: TRBV6-6
J: TRBJ2-3

CDR3: CASSYSSSPYEQYF
DNA: TGTGCCAGCAGTTACTCGTCGAGTCCCTACGAGCAGTACTTC
size: few
D: NA
V: TRBV6-6
J: TRBJ2-7

CDR3: CAISRDRNEKLFF
DNA: TGTGCCATCAGCCGGGACAGGAATGAAAAACTGTTTTTT
size: NA
D: TRBD1
V: TRBV10-3
J: TRBJ1-4

CDR3: CASSLAGGQGYF
DNA: TGTGCCAGCAGCTTAGCGGGGGGACAGGGATACTTC
size: NA
D: TRBD1
V: TRBV7-8
J: TRBJ2-7

CDR3: CASSVAGALNQPQHF
DNA: TGTGCCAGCAGCGTAGCAGGGGCTTTGAATCAGCCCCAGCATTTT
size: NA
D: NA
V: TRBV9
J: TRBJ1-5

CDR3: CASEEVGYGYTF
DNA: TGTGCCAGCGAGGAGGTGGGCTATGGCTACACCTTC
size: NA
D: NA
V: TRBV9
J: TRBJ1-2

CDR3: CASSRQGAQETQYF
DNA: TGCGCCAGCAGCAGGCAGGGGGCACAAGAGACCCAGTACTTC
size: NA
D: TRBD1
V: TRBV5-1
J: TRBJ2-5

CDR3: CASSPYRTGGKNTEAFF
DNA: TGTGCCAGCAGCCCATACCGGACAGGGGGGAAGAACACTGAAGCTTTCTTT
size: once
D: TRBD1
V: TRBV7-2
J: TRBJ1-1

CDR3: CASSLSQGPYGYTF
DNA: TGTGCCAGCAGCTTATCACAGGGTCCATATGGCTACACCTTC
size: NA
D: NA
V: TRBV11-2
J: TRBJ1-2

CDR3: CASSKYPRTDTQYF
DNA: TGTGCCAGCAGTAAATATCCCCGCACAGATACGCAGTATTTT
size: NA
D: NA
V: TRBV28
J: TRBJ2-3

CDR3: CASSAVATRGVYNEQFF
DNA: TGTGCCAGCAGCGCTGTCGCAACCAGGGGGGTATACAATGAGCAGTTCTTC
size: NA
D: NA
V: TRBV11-2
J: TRBJ2-1

CDR3: CASSVGGTATYEQYF
DNA: TGTGCCAGCAGCGTAGGCGGGACGGCCACCTACGAGCAGTACTTC
size: NA
D: NA
V: TRBV9
J: TRBJ2-7

CDR3: CASSPATNRAVGEQYF
DNA: TGTGCCAGCAGCCCTGCTACCAACAGGGCGGTAGGAGAGCAGTACTTC
size: NA
D: NA
V: TRBV28
J: TRBJ2-7

CDR3: CASTPDSPVGELFF
DNA: TGTGCCAGCACCCCGGACTCTCCCGTAGGGGAGCTGTTTTTT
size: once
D: NA
V: TRBV2
J: TRBJ2-2

CDR3: CASSPPGETQYF
DNA: TGTGCCAGCTCACCACCCGGAGAGACCCAGTACTTC
size: once
D: NA
V: TRBV18
J: TRBJ2-5

CDR3: CASSSTGRENEQFF
DNA: TGTGCCAGCAGTTCGACCGGGAGGGAAAATGAGCAGTTCTTC
size: NA
D: TRBD2
V: TRBV6-6
J: TRBJ2-1

CDR3: CASMGVGTNTEAFF
DNA: TGTGCCAGCATGGGCGTGGGCACTAACACTGAAGCTTTCTTT
size: NA
D: NA
V: TRBV6-1
J: TRBJ1-1

CDR3: CASSPLYNEQFF
DNA: TGTGCCAGCAGTCCCCTATACAATGAGCAGTTCTTC
size: NA
D: NA
V: TRBV6-6
J: TRBJ2-1

CDR3: CASSSPGQGSYEQYF
DNA: TGTGCCAGCAGTTCACCGGGACAGGGCTCTTACGAGCAGTACTTC
size: NA
D: TRBD1
V: TRBV28
J: TRBJ2-7

CDR3: CASTPGSKSTNEKLFF
DNA: TGTGCCAGCACCCCGGGAAGCAAGTCAACTAATGAAAAACTGTTTTTT
size: NA
D: NA
V: TRBV27
J: TRBJ1-4

CDR3: CASSGEGGNEQFF
DNA: TGTGCCAGCAGCGGCGAGGGGGGGAATGAGCAGTTCTTC
size: NA
D: NA
V: TRBV9
J: TRBJ2-1

CDR3: CASTSDLGVPSLGYF
DNA: TGTGCCAGCACCTCGGATCTCGGGGTCCCCTCACTTGGGTACTTC
size: NA
D: NA
V: TRBV5-4
J: TRBJ2-7

CDR3: CASSGPGTGWGGYTF
DNA: TGTGCCAGCAGTGGCCCCGGGACAGGGTGGGGTGGCTACACCTTC
size: NA
D: TRBD1
V: TRBV28
J: TRBJ1-2

CDR3: CASSEECNQPQHF
DNA: TGCGCCAGCAGTGAAGAGTGCAATCAGCCCCAGCATTTT
size: NA
D: NA
V: TRBV10-1
J: TRBJ1-5

CDR3: CASSLFPPTGYTQETQYF
DNA: TGTGCCAGCAGCTTATTCCCCCCGACAGGGTACACTCAAGAGACCCAGTACTTC
size: NA
D: TRBD1
V: TRBV7-2
J: TRBJ2-5

CDR3: CASSPAYEQYF
DNA: TGTGCCAGCAGCCCGGCCTACGAGCAGTACTTC
size: NA
D: NA
V: TRBV2
J: TRBJ2-7

CDR3: CASSPGGTGSYEQYF
DNA: TGTGCCAGCAGCCCCGGAGGGACAGGTTCCTACGAGCAGTACTTC
size: NA
D: TRBD1
V: TRBV9
J: TRBJ2-7

CDR3: CAWSAAPPRDSAFF
DNA: TGTGCCTGGAGCGCCGCCCCGCCCCGGGATTCGGCTTTCTTT
size: once
D: NA
V: TRBV30
J: TRBJ1-1

CDR3: CASSVRDLTGTDTQYF
DNA: TGTGCCAGCAGCGTACGAGACTTAACCGGCACAGATACGCAGTATTTT
size: NA
D: NA
V: TRBV9
J: TRBJ2-3

CDR3: CASSLGRAPMAYEQYF
DNA: TGCGCCAGCAGCTTGGGGAGGGCCCCAATGGCCTACGAGCAGTACTTC
size: NA
D: NA
V: TRBV5-1
J: TRBJ2-7

CDR3: CASSHPRAFEAFF
DNA: TGTGCCAGCAGCCACCCGAGGGCTTTTGAAGCTTTCTTT
size: once
D: NA
V: TRBV5-4
J: TRBJ1-1

CDR3: CASSRTSGTDTQYF
DNA: TGTGCCAGCAGCCGAACTAGCGGCACAGATACGCAGTATTTT
size: NA
D: TRBD2
V: TRBV7-2
J: TRBJ2-3

CDR3: CSVYNTEAFF
DNA: TGCAGCGTATATAACACTGAAGCTTTCTTT
size: NA
D: NA
V: TRBV29-1
J: TRBJ1-1

CDR3: CASSPIADNEQFF
DNA: TGTGCCAGCAGTCCTATAGCGGACAATGAGCAGTTCTTC
size: NA
D: NA
V: TRBV5-4
J: TRBJ2-1

CDR3: CARGVRLAGYGELFF
DNA: TGTGCCAGGGGCGTAAGACTAGCGGGATACGGGGAGCTGTTTTTT
size: NA
D: TRBD2
V: TRBV6-4
J: TRBJ2-2

CDR3: CASSLTDHRDTSGYTF
DNA: TGTGCCAGCAGCTTAACGGATCACAGGGACACTAGTGGCTACACCTTC
size: NA
D: NA
V: TRBV7-3
J: TRBJ1-2

CDR3: CASHLSGSGANVLTF
DNA: TGTGCCAGCCACCTTTCCGGGTCTGGGGCCAACGTCCTGACTTTC
size: NA
D: NA
V: TRBV18
J: TRBJ2-6

CDR3: CASSEGASYEQYF
DNA: TGTGCCAGCAGTGAAGGTGCCAGTTACGAGCAGTACTTC
size: NA
D: NA
V: TRBV6-1
J: TRBJ2-7